This paragraph covers one T cell receptor (beta chain) sequence. Its antigen remains unknown. Relative to the germline gene, one junction end is altered; a read error may explain this. The CDR3 totals 16 residues. Germline CDR1 and CDR2: SGDLS and YYNGEE. This sample is drawn from a study of T cell repertoires in cytomegalovirus infection. Across the study: Recently identified HLA-C-restricted CMV epitopes were used, and well-studied HLA-B-restricted CMV epitopes were used as well. Public TCR beta signatures provided an indication of both CMV infection and a matching HLA type. Points from the study as a whole: Identification of carriers of CMV plus the relevant HLA was performed using cumulative public TCR beta family frequency. HLA-C-restricted, CMV-specific TCR beta clonotypes were dominant ex vivo.

Via MiXCR, TCRdb re-called the reads, giving one row per CDR3 protein. The data hold 100,000 to 150,000 distinct CDR3 sequences, with more than 25% observed a single time. The origin of this receptor is a human donor in good health (CMV status not recorded). Some clones in this sample may be carry-over from other donors' samples. The chain employs TRBV9 and TRBJ2-3; 7 positions match TRBD1. The sequencing here drew on CD8+ T cells from cultured PBMCs, taken from culture after CMV antigen stimulation. The CDR3 loop is CASSADLTGSADTQYF. CDR3 bases: TGTGCCAGCAGCGCCGACCTGACAGGGTCGGCAGATACTCAGTATTTT.